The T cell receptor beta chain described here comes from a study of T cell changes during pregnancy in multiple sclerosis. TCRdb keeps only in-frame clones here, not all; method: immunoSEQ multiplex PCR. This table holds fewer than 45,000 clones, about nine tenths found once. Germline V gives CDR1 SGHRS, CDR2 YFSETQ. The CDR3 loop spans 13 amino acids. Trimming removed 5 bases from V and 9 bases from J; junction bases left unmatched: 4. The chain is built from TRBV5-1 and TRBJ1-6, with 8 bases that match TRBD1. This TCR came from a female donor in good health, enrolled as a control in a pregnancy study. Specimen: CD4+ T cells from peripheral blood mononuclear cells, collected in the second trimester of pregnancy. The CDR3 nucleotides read TGCGCCAGCAGTGGACAGGGTCTTTCACCCCTCCACTTT. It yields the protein CASSGQGLSPLHF.